Following are 5 T cell receptor beta chains from one sample sequenced in a study of T cells in Graves' hyperthyroidism and ophthalmopathy. Authors of the study amplified TCR beta CDR3 regions from RNA transcripts. TCR CDR3 underwent first-round RT-PCR with the HTBI primer set. MiXCR, applied by TCRdb to the multiplex PCR reads, yields one record per CDR3 protein. In the table there are 300,000 to 450,000 distinct CDR3 sequences, 14% of which are singletons. The specimen was blood. These receptors originate from a woman in her thirties with Graves' ophthalmopathy.

The sample holds many counts of this clonotype. The chain combines TRBV20-1 with TRBJ1-6; 7 nucleotides agree with TRBD1. This CDR3 is 13 amino acids long. The V segment lost 2 bases and the J segment 11 bases; nucleotides outside the gene matches: 6. Germline V gene sequence: CDR1 DFQATT, CDR2 SNEGSKA (reference sequence). CDR3 residues: CSARWDSSAPLHF. In DNA, the CDR3 is TGCAGTGCTAGATGGGACAGTTCAGCACCCCTCCACTTT.

This clonotype has ten or more counts. J is TRBJ2-1 and V is TRBV12-5; D unclear. Trimming left V 6 bases short and J 8 bases short, with 14 bases between. This CDR3 region has 13 residues. Germline CDR1 is LGHNT and CDR2 is FRNRAP. CDR3 region: CASGFSTRDEQFF. CDR3 nucleotides: TGTGCTAGTGGATTCTCCACCCGGGATGAGCAGTTCTTC.

This clonotype occurred many times. J is TRBJ2-1 and V is TRBV18; TRBD1 matches 12 bases. The CDR3 covers 16 residues. Germline values: CDR1 KGHSH, CDR2 LQKENI. Unmatched junction bases numbered 7, after V lost 3 bases and J lost 7 bases. The CDR3 DNA is TGTGCCAGCTCACCTGCCGGGACAGGGGGCGGGAATGAGCAGTTCTTC. It specifies CASSPAGTGGGNEQFF.

This clonotype was seen repeatedly, ten times or more. The CDR3 DNA reads as TGTGCCAGCAGTTTATTCACCCTAGCCAAAAACATTCAGTACTTC. It encodes CASSLFTLAKNIQYF. The rearrangement joins TRBV12-3 or TRBV12-4 to TRBJ2-4; D gene ambiguous. V shed 2 bases and J shed 0 bases, with 8 bases lying between them. This CDR3 spans 15 amino acids.

The genes are TRBV6-1 and TRBJ2-7; D may match TRBD1 or TRBD2 (5 bases each). Per the germline V gene, CDR1 is MNHNS and CDR2 is SASEGT. The CDR3 runs 13 residues. V was trimmed by 2 bases and J by 4 bases, leaving 9 bases between them. CDR3 region: CASSERDGYEQYF. The CDR3 DNA is TGTGCCAGCAGTGAAAGGGACGGTTACGAGCAGTACTTC.